The source of this TCR beta chain is a study of shared clonotypes between healthy human individuals. Notes on the study in general: Naive subsets usually exceeded memory subsets in estimated richness. Clonotype sharing across several donors was observed for 4.5% to 6.5% of naive CD4 clonotypes. All-four-donor shared clonotypes had higher generation probabilities than non-shared clonotypes did.

Clones were read by immunoSEQ multiplex PCR, and TCRdb kept only the in-frame ones, dropping some. The profile shows 2 million to 2.5 million clones, around 96% of them singletons. CD45RO-negative cells were positively selected for CCR7, leaving out terminally differentiated effector memory CD45RA+ cells. In regard to this clone: Its antigen is undetermined.

The CDR3 spans 14 residues. Germline CDR1 and CDR2: LNHDA and SQIVND (reference sequence). V was shortened by 6 bases and J by 1 base, with 12 bases between the two germline ends. Sample: naive CD8+ T cells sorted from blood. The clonotype originates from a man aged 18 to 29 in good health. The genes are TRBV19 and TRBJ2-5, with D tentatively TRBD2 (5 bases). CDR3 in DNA: TGTGCCAGTAGCCCAGCTAGCAGCCAAGAGACCCAGTACTTC. Amino acid sequence: CASSPASSQETQYF.